A selection of T cell receptor beta chains follows, all from one sample in a study of siplizumab effects on memory and regulatory T cells. TCRdb's copy holds only in-frame clones and misses some; the assay was immunoSEQ multiplex PCR. This table holds 80,000 to 95,000 clones, 95% found once. The specimen was CD8+ T cells sorted from blood. Every receptor here comes from a human donor in good health. Each CDR3 is given without its conserved first and last residue.

CDR3 length,V gene,CDR3 protein
15,TRBV4-1,ASSQDGGGRQNYGYT
11,TRBV7-9,ASGTVQPYGYT
12,TRBV6-5,ASSYSRGYNEQF
14,TRBV2,ASSEGGTGTFVTQY
12,TRBV15,ATSRDRSSYEQY
11,TRBV11-1,ASSIGQFYGYT
10,TRBV14,ASSQAGYEQY
9,TRBV20-1,SARVGYEQY
14,TRBV28,ASGGGTTGDTGELF
10,TRBV2,ASKTGQETQY
13,TRBV4-1,ASSQGPGSQETQY
9,TRBV29-1,SVVQRQTQY
10,TRBV5-5,ASSFITAEAF
11,TRBV6-6,ASGGGASYEQY
10,TRBV21-1,ASSQFRAEQY